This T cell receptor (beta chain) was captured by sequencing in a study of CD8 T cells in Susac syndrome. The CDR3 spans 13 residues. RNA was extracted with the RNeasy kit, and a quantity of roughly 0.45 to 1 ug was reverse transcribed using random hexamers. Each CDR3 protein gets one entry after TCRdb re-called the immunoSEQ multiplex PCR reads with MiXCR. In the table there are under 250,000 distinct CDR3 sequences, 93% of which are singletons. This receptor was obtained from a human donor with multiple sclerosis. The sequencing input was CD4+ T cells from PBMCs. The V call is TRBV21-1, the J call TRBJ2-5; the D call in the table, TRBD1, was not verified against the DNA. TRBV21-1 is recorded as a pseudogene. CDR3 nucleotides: TGTGCCAGGAGGACAGGGGGCTATGGGACCCAGTACTTC. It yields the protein CARRTGGYGTQYF.